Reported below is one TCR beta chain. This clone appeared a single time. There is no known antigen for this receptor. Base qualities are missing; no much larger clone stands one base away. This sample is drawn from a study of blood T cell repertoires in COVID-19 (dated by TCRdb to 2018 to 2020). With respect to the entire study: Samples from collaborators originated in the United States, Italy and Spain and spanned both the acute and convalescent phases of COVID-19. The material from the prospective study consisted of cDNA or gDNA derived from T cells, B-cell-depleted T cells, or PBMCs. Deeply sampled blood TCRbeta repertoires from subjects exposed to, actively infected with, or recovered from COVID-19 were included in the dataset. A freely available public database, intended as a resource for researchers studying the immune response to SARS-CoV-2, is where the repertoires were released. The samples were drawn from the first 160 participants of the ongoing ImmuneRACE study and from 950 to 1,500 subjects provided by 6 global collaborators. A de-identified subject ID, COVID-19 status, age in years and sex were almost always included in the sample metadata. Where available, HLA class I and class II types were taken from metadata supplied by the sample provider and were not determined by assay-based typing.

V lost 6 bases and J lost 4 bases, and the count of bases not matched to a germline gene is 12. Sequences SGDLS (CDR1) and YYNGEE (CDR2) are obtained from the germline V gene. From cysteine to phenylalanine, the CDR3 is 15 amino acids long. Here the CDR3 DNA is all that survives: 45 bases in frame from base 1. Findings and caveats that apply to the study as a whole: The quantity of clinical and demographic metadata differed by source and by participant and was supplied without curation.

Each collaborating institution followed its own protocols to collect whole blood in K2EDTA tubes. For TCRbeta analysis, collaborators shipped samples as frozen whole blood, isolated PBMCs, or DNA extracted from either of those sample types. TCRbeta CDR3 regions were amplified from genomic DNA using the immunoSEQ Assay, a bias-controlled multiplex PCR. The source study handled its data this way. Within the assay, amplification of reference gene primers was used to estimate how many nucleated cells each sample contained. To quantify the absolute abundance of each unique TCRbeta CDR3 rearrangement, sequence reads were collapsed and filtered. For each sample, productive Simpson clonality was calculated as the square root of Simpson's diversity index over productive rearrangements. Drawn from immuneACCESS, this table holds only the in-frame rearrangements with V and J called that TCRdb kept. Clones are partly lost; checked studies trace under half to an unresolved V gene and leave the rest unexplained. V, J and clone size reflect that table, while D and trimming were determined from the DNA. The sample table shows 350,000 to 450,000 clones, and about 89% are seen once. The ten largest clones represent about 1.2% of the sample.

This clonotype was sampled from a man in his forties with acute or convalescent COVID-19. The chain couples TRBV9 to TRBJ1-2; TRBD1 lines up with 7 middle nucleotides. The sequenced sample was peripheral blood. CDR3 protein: CASTLGPTGTYGYTF. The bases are TGTGCCAGCACTCTAGGTCCGACAGGGACCTATGGCTACACCTTC. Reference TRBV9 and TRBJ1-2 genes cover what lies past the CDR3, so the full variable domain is DSGVTQTPKHLITATGQRVTLRCSPRSGDLSVYWYQQSLDQGLQFLIQYYNGEERAKGNILERFSAQQFPDLHSELNLSSLELGDSALYFCASTLGPTGTYGYTFGSGTRLTVV.